Each of the 11 T cell receptor beta chains below was sequenced from the same sample in a study of cytomegalovirus exposure and HLA in healthy donors. The protocol was immunoSEQ multiplex PCR, while the TCRdb copy is restricted to in-frame clones and leaves out a portion. This table has some 98,000 clones, roughly 84% appearing once. The sample consisted of PBMCs. These receptor sequences come from a man in his late teens or twenties in good health and CMV-seropositive.

This chain joins TRBV28 and TRBJ1-4, with 8 bases matching TRBD1. V shed 7 bases, J shed 3 bases, and the junction held 10 bases outside the gene matches. The germline V gene encodes CDR1 MDHEN and CDR2 SYDVKM. The CDR3 spans 16 residues. CDR3: CASISNRGSSNEKLFF. CDR3 DNA sequence: TGTGCCAGCATTTCCAACAGGGGGTCTTCTAATGAAAAACTGTTTTTT. The complete variable domain, with remaining parts taken from reference TRBV28 and TRBJ1-4, reads DVKVTQSSRYLVKRTGEKVFLECVQDMDHENMFWYRQDPGLGLRLIYFSYDVKMKEKGDIPEGYSVSREKKERFSLILESASTNQTSMYLCASISNRGSSNEKLFFGSGTQLSVL.

The chain joins TRBV7-2 to TRBJ2-3; D not resolved. Looked up from germline, CDR1 is SGHTA and CDR2 is FQGNSA. The CDR3 has 12 amino acids. With 2 bases removed from V and 6 bases from J, the gap between germline ends came to 6 bases. The CDR3 nucleotides are TGTGCCAGCAGCTTATTTCCTGATACGCAGTATTTT. Protein: CASSLFPDTQYF.

This clone was seen only once. This chain joins TRBV11-2 and TRBJ2-7; 7 nucleotides match TRBD2. The germline gives CDR1 SGHAT, CDR2 FQNNGV. V lost 2 bases, J lost 6 bases, and 13 bases stayed unmatched. This CDR3 has 16 residues. CDR3 in DNA: TGTGCCAGCAGCTTAACCCCAGGACTAGTTTTAGTCGAGCAGTACTTC. Protein sequence: CASSLTPGLVLVEQYF.

This clone came up a few times. V usage is TRBV5-1 and J usage is TRBJ2-1; 9 nucleotides match TRBD1. V was pared by 0 bases and J by 8 bases, with 6 bases of the junction left unmatched. Germline V gene sequence: CDR1 SGHRS, CDR2 YFSETQ. The CDR3 runs 15 residues. The CDR3 nucleotides read TGCGCCAGCAGCTTGGGTACAGGGGGCTTGGATGAGCAGTTCTTC. It yields the protein CASSLGTGGLDEQFF.

V is TRBV7-9 and J is TRBJ1-4; TRBD1 aligns across 9 bases. The CDR3 extends over 14 amino acids. The germline CDR1 and CDR2 sequences are SEHNR and FQNEAQ (reference sequence). V shed 5 bases, J shed 5 bases, and the junction held 3 bases outside the gene matches. CDR3 sequence (DNA): TGTGCCAGCAGCACGGGACAGGGAAATGAAAAACTGTTTTTT. Its protein is CASSTGQGNEKLFF.

This clone was counted a single time. The same CDR3 is also encoded by other DNA sequences in this sample. V usage is TRBV6-5 and J usage is TRBJ1-2; D may be TRBD1 (6 bases). Germline lookup yields CDR1 MNHEY and CDR2 SVGAGI. This CDR3 comprises 12 residues. With 3 bases removed from V and 8 bases from J, the gap between germline ends came to 10 bases. The chain's CDR3 is CASSYFGGGYTF. The CDR3 nucleotides are TGTGCCAGCAGTTATTTTGGGGGCGGCTACACCTTC.

The V and J genes are TRBV7-2 and TRBJ1-2; maybe TRBD1 (5 bases). The CDR3 totals 13 residues. Germline V lookup: CDR1 SGHTA, CDR2 FQGNSA. Trimming pared 5 bases from V and 0 bases from J, leaving 7 bases between. CDR3 protein: CASSPGANYGYTF. DNA of the CDR3: TGTGCCAGCAGCCCGGGGGCTAACTATGGCTACACCTTC. Combining the CDR3 with reference TRBV7-2 and TRBJ1-2 gives the whole variable domain GAGVSQSPSNKVTEKGKDVELRCDPISGHTALYWYRQSLGQGLEFLIYFQGNSAPDKSGLPSDRFSAERTGGSVSTLTIQRTQQEDSAVYLCASSPGANYGYTFGSGTRLTVV.

This chain connects TRBV7-2 to TRBJ2-4; 7 bases align to TRBD2. With 0 bases clipped from V and 1 base from J, the junction kept 9 bases outside the gene matches. Germline CDR1 reads SGHTA; CDR2 reads FQGNSA. The CDR3 contains 18 residues. The CDR3 region has the DNA TGTGCCAGCAGCTTAGCCGGCGGGAGTGGGTTTGCCAAAAACATTCAGTACTTC. Amino acids: CASSLAGGSGFAKNIQYF. Based on the CDR3 plus reference TRBV7-2 and TRBJ2-4, the full variable domain is GAGVSQSPSNKVTEKGKDVELRCDPISGHTALYWYRQSLGQGLEFLIYFQGNSAPDKSGLPSDRFSAERTGGSVSTLTIQRTQQEDSAVYLCASSLAGGSGFAKNIQYFGAGTRLSVL.

V gene TRBV6-1 combines with J gene TRBJ2-5; tentative D call: TRBD2 (5 bases). V shed 2 bases and J shed 5 bases, with 9 bases lying between them. Germline values: CDR1 MNHNS, CDR2 SASEGT. The CDR3 extends over 13 amino acids. In DNA form, the CDR3 reads TGTGCCAGCAGTGAATTCGGGATGGAGACCCAGTACTTC. This translates into CASSEFGMETQYF.

J is TRBJ2-1 and V is TRBV19; D is possibly TRBD2 (5 bases). The V end was cut by 1 base, the J end by 5 bases, with 15 bases between. The CDR3 sequence is 16 residues long. The germline CDR1 and CDR2 sequences are LNHDA and SQIVND (reference sequence). The CDR3 DNA reads as TGTGCCAGTAGTATAGGGACTCCCATATCTAACAATGAGCAGTTCTTC. It is translated as CASSIGTPISNNEQFF.

Regarding this clone: The identical CDR3 is also encoded by other nucleotide sequences in the sample. The V gene is TRBV2, the J gene TRBJ2-7, with D possibly being TRBD1 (6 bases). Germline values: CDR1 SNHLY, CDR2 FYNNEI. The CDR3 totals 12 residues. Trimming shortened V by 4 bases and J by 4 bases, and 8 bases separated the two germline ends. CDR3 protein: CASSGTAYEQYF. The CDR3 bases are TGTGCCAGCAGTGGGACAGCGTACGAGCAGTACTTC.